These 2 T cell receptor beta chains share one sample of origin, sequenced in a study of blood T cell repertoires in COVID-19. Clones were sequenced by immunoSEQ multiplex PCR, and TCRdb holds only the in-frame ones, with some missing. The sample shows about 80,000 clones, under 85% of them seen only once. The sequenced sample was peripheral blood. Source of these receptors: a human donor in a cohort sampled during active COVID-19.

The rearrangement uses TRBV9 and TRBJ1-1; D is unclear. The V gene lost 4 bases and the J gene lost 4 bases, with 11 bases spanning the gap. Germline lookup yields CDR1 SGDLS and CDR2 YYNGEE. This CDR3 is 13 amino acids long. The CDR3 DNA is TGTGCCAGCAGCAAACAGCTGCGCACTGAAGCTTTCTTT. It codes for CASSKQLRTEAFF.

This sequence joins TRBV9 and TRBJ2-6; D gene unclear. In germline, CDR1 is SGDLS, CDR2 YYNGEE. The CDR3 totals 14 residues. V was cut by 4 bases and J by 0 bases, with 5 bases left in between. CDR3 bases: TGTGCCAGCAGCTCGAGCTCTGGGGCCAACGTCCTGACTTTC. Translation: CASSSSSGANVLTF.